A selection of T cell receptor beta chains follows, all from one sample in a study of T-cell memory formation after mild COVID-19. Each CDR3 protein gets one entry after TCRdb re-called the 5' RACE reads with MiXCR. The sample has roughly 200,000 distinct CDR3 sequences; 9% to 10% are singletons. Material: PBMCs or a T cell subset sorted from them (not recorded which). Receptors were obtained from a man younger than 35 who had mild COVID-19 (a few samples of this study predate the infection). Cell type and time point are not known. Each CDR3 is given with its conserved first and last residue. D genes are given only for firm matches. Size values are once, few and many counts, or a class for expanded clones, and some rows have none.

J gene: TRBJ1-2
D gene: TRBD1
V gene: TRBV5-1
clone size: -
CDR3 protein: CASSFEDRLINYGYTF
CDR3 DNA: TGCGCCAGCAGCTTCGAGGACAGGCTCATAAACTATGGCTACACCTTC

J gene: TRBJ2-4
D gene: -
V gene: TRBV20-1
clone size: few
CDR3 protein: CSARGAYKDIQYF
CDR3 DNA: TGCAGTGCGAGAGGGGCCTACAAAGACATTCAGTACTTC

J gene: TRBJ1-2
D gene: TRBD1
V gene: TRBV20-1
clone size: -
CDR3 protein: CSAWTGESYTF
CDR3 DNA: TGCAGTGCATGGACAGGGGAAAGCTACACCTTC

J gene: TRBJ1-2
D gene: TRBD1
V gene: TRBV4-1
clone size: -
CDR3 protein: CASSQGTGWEYGYTF
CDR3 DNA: TGCGCCAGCAGCCAAGGGACAGGGTGGGAATATGGCTACACCTTC

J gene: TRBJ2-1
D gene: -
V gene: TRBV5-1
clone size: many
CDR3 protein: CASSLAGGSSEQFF
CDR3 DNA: TGCGCCAGCAGCTTGGCGGGTGGTTCGAGTGAGCAGTTCTTC

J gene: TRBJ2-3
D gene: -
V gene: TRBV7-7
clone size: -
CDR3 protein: CASSLAVLRVRGQYF
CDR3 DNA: TGTGCTAGCAGCTTAGCGGTATTGCGGGTACGGGGGCAGTATTTT

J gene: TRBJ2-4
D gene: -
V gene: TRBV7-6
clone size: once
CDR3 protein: CASSGTEGSKNIQYF
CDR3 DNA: TGTGCCAGCAGCGGCACGGAGGGGTCCAAAAACATTCAGTACTTC

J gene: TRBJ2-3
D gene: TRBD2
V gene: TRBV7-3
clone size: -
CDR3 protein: CASSLLGGETDTQYF
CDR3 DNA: TGTGCCAGTAGCTTACTCGGGGGGGAAACAGATACGCAGTATTTT

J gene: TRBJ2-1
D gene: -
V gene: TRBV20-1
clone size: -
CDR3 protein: CSASRDHYNEQFF
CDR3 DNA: TGCAGTGCCAGCCGGGACCACTACAATGAGCAGTTCTTC

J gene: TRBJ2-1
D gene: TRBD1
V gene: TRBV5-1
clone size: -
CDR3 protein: CASSLWTGGNEQFF
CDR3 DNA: TGCGCCAGCAGCCTTTGGACAGGGGGCAATGAGCAGTTCTTC

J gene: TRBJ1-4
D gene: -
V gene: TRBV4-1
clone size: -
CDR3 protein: CASSQDPAVDEKLFF
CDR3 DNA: TGCGCCAGCAGCCAAGATCCGGCAGTTGACGAAAAACTGTTTTTT

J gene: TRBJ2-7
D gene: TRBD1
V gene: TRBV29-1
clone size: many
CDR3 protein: CSVVFGTGGYYEQYF
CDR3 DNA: TGCAGCGTTGTGTTCGGGACAGGGGGTTACTACGAGCAGTACTTC

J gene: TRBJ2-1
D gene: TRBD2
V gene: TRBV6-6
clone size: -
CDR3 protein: CASSFIGTSGGSSYNEQFF
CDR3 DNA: TGTGCCAGCAGTTTCATCGGGACTAGCGGGGGGAGCTCCTACAATGAGCAGTTCTTC

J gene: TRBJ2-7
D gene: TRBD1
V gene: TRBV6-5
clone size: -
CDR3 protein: CASRGEGGKDEQYF
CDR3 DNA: TGTGCCAGCAGGGGGGAAGGGGGCAAGGACGAGCAGTACTTC

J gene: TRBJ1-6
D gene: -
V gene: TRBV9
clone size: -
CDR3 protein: CASSPLSLNSPLHF
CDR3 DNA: TGTGCCAGCAGCCCCCTTAGCCTTAATTCACCCCTCCACTTT

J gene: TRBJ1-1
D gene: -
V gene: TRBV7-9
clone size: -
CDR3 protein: CASSFLDTEAFF
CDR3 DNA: TGTGCCAGCAGCTTTTTGGACACTGAAGCTTTCTTT

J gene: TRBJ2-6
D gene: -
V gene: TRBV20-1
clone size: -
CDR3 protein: CSATGSRGANVLTF
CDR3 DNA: TGCAGTGCTACAGGCTCGCGGGGGGCCAACGTCCTGACTTTC

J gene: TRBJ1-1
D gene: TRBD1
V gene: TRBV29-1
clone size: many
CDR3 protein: CSVHGQGHFRGEAFF
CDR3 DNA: TGCAGCGTTCACGGACAGGGGCATTTCAGGGGTGAAGCTTTCTTT

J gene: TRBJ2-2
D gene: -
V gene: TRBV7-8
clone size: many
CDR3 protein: CASSSQGFASLTGELFF
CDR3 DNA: TGTGCCAGCAGCTCCCAGGGGTTCGCTAGCCTTACCGGGGAGCTGTTTTTT

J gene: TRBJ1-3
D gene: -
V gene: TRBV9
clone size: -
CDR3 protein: CASSVGQMSGNTIYF
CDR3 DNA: TGTGCCAGCAGCGTAGGACAGATGTCTGGAAACACCATATATTTT

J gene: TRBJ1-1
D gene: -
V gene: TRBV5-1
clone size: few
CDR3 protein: CASTRDGRMNTEAFF
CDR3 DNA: TGCGCCAGCACCAGGGACGGCAGAATGAACACTGAAGCTTTCTTT

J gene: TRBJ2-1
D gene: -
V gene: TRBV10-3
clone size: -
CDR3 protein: CAIKVYNEQFF
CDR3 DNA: TGTGCCATCAAGGTTTACAATGAGCAGTTCTTC

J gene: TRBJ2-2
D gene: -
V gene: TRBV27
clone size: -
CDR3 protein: CASRIAAGELFF
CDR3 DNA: TGTGCCAGCCGGATAGCGGCCGGGGAGCTGTTTTTT

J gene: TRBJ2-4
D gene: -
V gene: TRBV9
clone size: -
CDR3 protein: CASSLSHSAKNIQYF
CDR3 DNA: TGTGCCAGCAGTCTCAGCCACTCAGCCAAAAACATTCAGTACTTC

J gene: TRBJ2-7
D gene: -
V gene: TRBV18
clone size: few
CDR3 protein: CASSPEIYEQYF
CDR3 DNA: TGTGCCAGCTCCCCAGAGATCTACGAGCAGTACTTC

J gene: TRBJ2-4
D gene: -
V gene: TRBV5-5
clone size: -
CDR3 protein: CASSLAGVGKNIQYF
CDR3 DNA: TGTGCCAGCAGCTTGGCCGGGGTTGGGAAAAACATTCAGTACTTC

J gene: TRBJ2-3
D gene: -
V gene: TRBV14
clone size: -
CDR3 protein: CASSQVDLSAQYF
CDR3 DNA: TGTGCCAGCAGCCAAGTGGATTTGAGCGCGCAGTATTTT

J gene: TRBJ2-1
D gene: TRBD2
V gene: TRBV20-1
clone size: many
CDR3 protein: CSAGRGVYNEQFF
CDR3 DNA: TGCAGTGCCGGGCGGGGGGTGTACAATGAGCAGTTCTTC

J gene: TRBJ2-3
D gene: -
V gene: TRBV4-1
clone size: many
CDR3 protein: CASSHTRLATDTQYF
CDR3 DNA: TGCGCCAGCAGCCACACAAGGCTAGCGACAGATACGCAGTATTTT

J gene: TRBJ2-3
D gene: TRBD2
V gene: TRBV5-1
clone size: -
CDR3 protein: CASSFSGGTTDTQYF
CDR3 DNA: TGCGCCAGCAGCTTTAGCGGGGGGACCACAGATACGCAGTATTTT

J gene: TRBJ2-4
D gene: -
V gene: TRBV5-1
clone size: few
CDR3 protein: CASSLAGLLKNIQYF
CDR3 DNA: TGCGCCAGCAGCTTGGCCGGCTTGCTCAAAAACATTCAGTACTTC

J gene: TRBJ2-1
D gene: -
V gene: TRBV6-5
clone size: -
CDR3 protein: CASSAGYNEQFF
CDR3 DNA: TGTGCCAGCAGCGCCGGGTACAATGAGCAGTTCTTC

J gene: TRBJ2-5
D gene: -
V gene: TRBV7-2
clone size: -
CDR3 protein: CASSTQGAGGQETQYF
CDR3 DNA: TGTGCCAGCAGCACCCAGGGGGCGGGGGGGCAAGAGACCCAGTACTTC

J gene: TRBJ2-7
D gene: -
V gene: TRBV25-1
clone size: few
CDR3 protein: CASRGGTHEQYF
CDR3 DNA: TGTGCCAGCAGGGGTGGGACACACGAGCAGTACTTC

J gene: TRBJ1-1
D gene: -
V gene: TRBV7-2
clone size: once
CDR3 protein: CASSLAFRGGRTEAFF
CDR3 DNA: TGTGCCAGCAGCTTAGCTTTCAGGGGTGGACGGACTGAAGCTTTCTTT

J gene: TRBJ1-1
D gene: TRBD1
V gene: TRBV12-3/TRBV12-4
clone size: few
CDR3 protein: CASSRQGTKAFF
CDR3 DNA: TGTGCCAGCAGTCGACAGGGGACTAAAGCTTTCTTT

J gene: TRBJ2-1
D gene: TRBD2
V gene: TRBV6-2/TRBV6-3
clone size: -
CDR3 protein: CASSTPTSGATRNNEQFF
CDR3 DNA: TGTGCCAGCAGTACCCCAACTAGCGGGGCGACAAGAAACAATGAGCAGTTCTTC

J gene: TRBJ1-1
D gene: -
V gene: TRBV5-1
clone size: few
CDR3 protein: CASSGPGVMNTEAFF
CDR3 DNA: TGCGCCAGCAGCGGACCAGGGGTAATGAACACTGAAGCTTTCTTT

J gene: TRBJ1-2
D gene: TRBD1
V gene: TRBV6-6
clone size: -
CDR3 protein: CASSYSTGEYYGYTF
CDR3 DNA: TGTGCCAGCAGTTACTCGACAGGGGAGTACTATGGCTACACCTTC

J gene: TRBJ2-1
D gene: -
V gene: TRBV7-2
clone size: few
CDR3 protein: CASSSGSSSYNEQFF
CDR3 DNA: TGTGCCAGCAGCTCAGGCTCGAGCTCCTACAATGAGCAGTTCTTC

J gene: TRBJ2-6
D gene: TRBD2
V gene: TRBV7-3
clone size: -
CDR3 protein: CASSLRPLRGASGANVLTF
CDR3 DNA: TGTGCCAGCAGCTTACGACCTTTGCGGGGGGCCTCTGGGGCCAACGTCCTGACTTTC

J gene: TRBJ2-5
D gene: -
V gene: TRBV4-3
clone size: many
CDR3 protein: CASSRTVLETQYF
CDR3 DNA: TGCGCCAGCAGCCGGACTGTCCTGGAGACCCAGTACTTC

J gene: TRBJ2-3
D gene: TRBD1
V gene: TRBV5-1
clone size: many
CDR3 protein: CASSDRTGRTDTQYF
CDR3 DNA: TGCGCCAGCAGTGACAGGACAGGGCGCACAGATACGCAGTATTTT

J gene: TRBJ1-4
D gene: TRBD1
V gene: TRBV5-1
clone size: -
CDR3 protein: CASQDRENEKLFF
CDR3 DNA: TGCGCCAGCCAGGACAGGGAGAATGAAAAACTGTTTTTT

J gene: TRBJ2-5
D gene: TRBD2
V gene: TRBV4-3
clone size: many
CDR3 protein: CASSPSLATETQYF
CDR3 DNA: TGCGCCAGCAGCCCGTCACTAGCGACCGAGACCCAGTACTTC

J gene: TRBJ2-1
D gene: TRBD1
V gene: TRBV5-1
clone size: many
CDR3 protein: CASSQQGTDNEQFF
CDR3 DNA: TGCGCCAGCAGCCAACAGGGGACCGACAATGAGCAGTTCTTC

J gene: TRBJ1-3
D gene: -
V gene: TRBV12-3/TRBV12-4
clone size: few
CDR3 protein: CASSLPGTGNTIYF
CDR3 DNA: TGTGCCAGCAGTTTACCGGGAACTGGAAACACCATATATTTT

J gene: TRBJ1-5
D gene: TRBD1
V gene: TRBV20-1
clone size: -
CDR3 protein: CSARTGGSGGNQPQHF
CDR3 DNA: TGCAGTGCTCGGACAGGGGGCTCAGGGGGCAATCAGCCCCAGCATTTT

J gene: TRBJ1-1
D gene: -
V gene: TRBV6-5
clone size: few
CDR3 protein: CASVSFTGGNTEAFF
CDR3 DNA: TGTGCCAGCGTATCCTTCACCGGGGGGAACACTGAAGCTTTCTTT

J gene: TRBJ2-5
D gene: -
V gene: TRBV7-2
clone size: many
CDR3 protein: CASSLYVDYQETQYF
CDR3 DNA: TGTGCCAGCAGCCTCTATGTAGACTACCAAGAGACCCAGTACTTC

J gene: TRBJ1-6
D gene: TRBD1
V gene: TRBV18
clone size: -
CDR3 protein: CASSPTGENSPLHF
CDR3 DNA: TGTGCCAGCTCACCAACAGGGGAGAACTCACCCCTCCACTTT

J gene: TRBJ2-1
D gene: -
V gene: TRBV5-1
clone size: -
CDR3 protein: CASSQGRGDEQFF
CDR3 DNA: TGCGCCAGCAGCCAAGGCAGGGGTGATGAGCAGTTCTTC

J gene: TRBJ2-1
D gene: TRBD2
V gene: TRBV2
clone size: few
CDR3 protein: CASSPGTRRYNEQFF
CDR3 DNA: TGTGCCAGCAGCCCCGGGACTAGGAGGTACAATGAGCAGTTCTTC

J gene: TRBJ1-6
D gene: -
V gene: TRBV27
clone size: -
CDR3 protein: CASSPSLRSPLHF
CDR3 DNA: TGTGCCAGCAGTCCATCTCTCAGGTCACCCCTCCACTTT

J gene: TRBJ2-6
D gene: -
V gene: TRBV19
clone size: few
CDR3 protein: CASSIRPGQYSGANVLTF
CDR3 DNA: TGTGCCAGTAGTATCCGGCCTGGACAGTACTCTGGGGCCAACGTCCTGACTTTC

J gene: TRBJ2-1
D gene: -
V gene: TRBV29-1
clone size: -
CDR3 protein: CSVTGWTDNEQFF
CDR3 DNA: TGCAGCGTTACGGGGTGGACCGACAATGAGCAGTTCTTC

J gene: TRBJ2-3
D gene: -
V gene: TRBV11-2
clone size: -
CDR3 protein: CASTERGDTQYF
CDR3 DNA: TGTGCCAGCACCGAAAGGGGAGATACGCAGTATTTT

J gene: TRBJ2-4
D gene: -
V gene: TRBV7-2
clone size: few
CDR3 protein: CASTPGPTGPQYF
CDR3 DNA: TGTGCCAGCACCCCAGGCCCCACAGGACCCCAGTACTTC

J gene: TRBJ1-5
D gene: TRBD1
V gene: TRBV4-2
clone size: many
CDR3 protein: CASSQGAQGGNQPQHF
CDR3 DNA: TGTGCCAGCAGCCAAGGGGCACAGGGGGGCAATCAGCCCCAGCATTTT

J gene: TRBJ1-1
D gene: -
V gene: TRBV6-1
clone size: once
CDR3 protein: CASSESTEFEAFF
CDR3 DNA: TGTGCCAGCAGTGAATCGACAGAATTTGAAGCTTTCTTT